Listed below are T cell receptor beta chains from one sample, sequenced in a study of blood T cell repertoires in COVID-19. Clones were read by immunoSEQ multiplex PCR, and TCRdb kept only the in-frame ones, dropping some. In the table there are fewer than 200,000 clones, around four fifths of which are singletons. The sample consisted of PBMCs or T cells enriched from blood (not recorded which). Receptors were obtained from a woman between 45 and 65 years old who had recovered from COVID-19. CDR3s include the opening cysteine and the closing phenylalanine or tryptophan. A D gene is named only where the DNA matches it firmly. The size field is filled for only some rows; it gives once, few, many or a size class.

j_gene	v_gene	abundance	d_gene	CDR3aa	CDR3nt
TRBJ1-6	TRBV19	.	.	CASSTRPNSNSPLHF	TGTGCCAGTAGTACCCGACCGAACAGTAATTCACCCCTCCACTTT
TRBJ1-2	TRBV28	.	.	CASSLPLIGQGGYTF	TGTGCCAGCAGTTTGCCCCTTATTGGGCAGGGAGGCTACACCTTC
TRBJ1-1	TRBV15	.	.	CATSRSGAGTEAFF	TGTGCCACCAGCCGTTCAGGGGCTGGGACTGAAGCTTTCTTT
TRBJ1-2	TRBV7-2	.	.	CASSLGRGSYGYTF	TGTGCCAGCAGCTTAGGGCGGGGTAGCTATGGCTACACCTTC
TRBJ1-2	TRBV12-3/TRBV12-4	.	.	CASSFTGYRGYTF	TGTGCCAGCAGTTTTACAGGGTATAGGGGCTACACCTTC
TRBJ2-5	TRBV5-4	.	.	CASSFFTTPETQYF	TGTGCCAGCAGCTTTTTTACTACCCCGGAGACCCAGTACTTC
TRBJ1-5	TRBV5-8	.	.	CASTLMGGASNQPQHF	TGTGCCAGCACCCTCATGGGGGGGGCGAGCAATCAGCCCCAGCATTTT
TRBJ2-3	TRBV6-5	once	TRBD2	CASSYSPGRATDTQYF	TGTGCCAGCAGTTACTCGCCCGGGAGGGCAACAGATACGCAGTATTTT
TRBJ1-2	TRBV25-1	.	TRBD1	CASSEMGQDGYTF	TGTGCCAGCAGTGAAATGGGACAGGATGGCTACACCTTC
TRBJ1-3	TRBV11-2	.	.	CATSRGSSSGNTIYF	TGTGCCACCTCTAGGGGGTCAAGCTCTGGAAACACCATATATTTT
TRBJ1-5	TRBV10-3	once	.	CAISEQGYQPQHF	TGTGCCATCAGTGAACAGGGTTATCAGCCCCAGCATTTT
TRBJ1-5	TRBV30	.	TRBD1	CAWSRGRGWNQPQHF	TGTGCCTGGAGTAGGGGGCGAGGGTGGAATCAGCCCCAGCATTTT
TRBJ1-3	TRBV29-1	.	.	CSVSVSGNTIYF	TGCAGCGTCAGCGTCTCTGGAAACACCATATATTTT
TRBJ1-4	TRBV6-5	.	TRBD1	CASSLTGGVEEKLFF	TGTGCCAGCAGCCTTACAGGGGGCGTCGAAGAAAAACTGTTTTTT
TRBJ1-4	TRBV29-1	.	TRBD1	CSATGTGAEKLFF	TGCAGCGCTACCGGGACAGGGGCTGAAAAACTGTTTTTT
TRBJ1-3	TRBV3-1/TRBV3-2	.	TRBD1	CASSQEGQGTRNTIYF	TGTGCCAGCAGCCAAGAAGGACAGGGGACGAGAAACACCATATATTTT
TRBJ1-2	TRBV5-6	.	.	CASSFTAYGYTF	TGTGCCAGCAGCTTTACAGCCTATGGCTACACCTTC
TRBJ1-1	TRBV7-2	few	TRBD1	CASSLGTGYTEAFF	TGTGCCAGCAGCCTAGGGACAGGATACACTGAAGCTTTCTTT
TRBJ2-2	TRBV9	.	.	CASSVSRTGGTGELFF	TGTGCCAGCAGCGTATCCCGTACGGGCGGGACCGGGGAGCTGTTTTTT
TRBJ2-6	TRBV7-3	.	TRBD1	CAGSQGAGANVLTF	TGTGCCGGGTCGCAGGGGGCTGGGGCCAACGTCCTGACTTTC
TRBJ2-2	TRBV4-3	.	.	CASSQGSGLTGELFF	TGCGCCAGCAGCCAGGGGTCAGGGCTCACCGGGGAGCTGTTTTTT
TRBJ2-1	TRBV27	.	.	CASSSPEGARNNEQFF	TGTGCCAGCAGCTCCCCCGAAGGAGCGCGGAACAATGAGCAGTTCTTC
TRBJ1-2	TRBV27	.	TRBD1	CASSGQGMSYTF	TGTGCCAGCAGCGGACAGGGCATGAGCTACACCTTC
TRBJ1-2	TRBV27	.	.	CASSHVGDGYTF	TGTGCCAGCAGTCATGTGGGAGATGGCTACACCTTC
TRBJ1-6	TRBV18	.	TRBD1	CASSPPDRDNSPLHF	TGTGCCAGCTCACCACCCGACAGGGATAATTCACCCCTCCACTTT
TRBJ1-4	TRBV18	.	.	CASSRQSTNEKLFF	TGTGCCAGCTCACGACAGTCAACTAATGAAAAACTGTTTTTT
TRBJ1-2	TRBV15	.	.	CATRVGQRSFNYGYTF	TGTGCCACCAGGGTCGGACAGCGAAGCTTTAACTATGGCTACACCTTC
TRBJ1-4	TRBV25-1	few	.	CASSGGDLTRRLFF	TGTGCCAGCAGTGGGGGGGACCTAACACGGCGGCTGTTTTTT
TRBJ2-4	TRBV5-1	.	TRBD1	CASSSRQGVAKNIQYF	TGCGCCAGCAGCTCCCGACAGGGCGTAGCCAAAAACATTCAGTACTTC
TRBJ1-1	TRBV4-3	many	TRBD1	CASSQGDRNTEAFF	TGCGCCAGCAGCCAAGGGGACAGGAACACTGAAGCTTTCTTT
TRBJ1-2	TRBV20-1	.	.	CSALVSYGYTF	TGCAGTGCCCTAGTCAGCTATGGCTACACCTTC
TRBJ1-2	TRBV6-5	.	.	CASSYSGVVGGYTF	TGTGCCAGCAGTTACTCAGGGGTAGTAGGGGGCTACACCTTC
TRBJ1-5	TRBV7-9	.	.	CASRPDGGPQHF	TGTGCCAGCAGGCCCGATGGGGGCCCCCAGCATTTT
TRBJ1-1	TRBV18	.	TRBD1	CASSPGQGRAFF	TGTGCCAGCTCACCGGGACAGGGTCGGGCTTTCTTT
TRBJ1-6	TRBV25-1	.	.	CASSEGGVKGPLHF	TGTGCCAGCAGTGAGGGTGGGGTCAAGGGGCCCCTCCACTTT
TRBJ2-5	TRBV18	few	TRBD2	CASSPTTSGETQYF	TGTGCCAGCTCACCCACGACTAGCGGAGAGACCCAGTACTTC
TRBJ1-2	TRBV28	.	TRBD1	CASRTGGGYGYTF	TGTGCCAGCAGGACAGGGGGCGGCTATGGCTACACCTTC
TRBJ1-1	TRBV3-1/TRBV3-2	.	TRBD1	CASSRRGGTGLNTEAFF	TGTGCCAGCAGCCGAAGGGGTGGGACAGGGTTGAACACTGAAGCTTTCTTT
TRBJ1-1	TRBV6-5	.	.	CASRIRAGNTEAFF	TGTGCCAGCCGCATTAGAGCAGGGAACACTGAAGCTTTCTTT
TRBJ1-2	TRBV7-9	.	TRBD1	CASSLGRGQGNGYTF	TGTGCCAGCAGCCTCGGCAGGGGACAGGGGAATGGCTACACCTTC
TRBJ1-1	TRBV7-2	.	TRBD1	CASSLVGQGAGNTEAFF	TGTGCCAGCAGCTTAGTGGGACAGGGGGCGGGAAACACTGAAGCTTTCTTT
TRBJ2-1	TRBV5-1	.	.	CASSLAGGVSEQFF	TGCGCCAGCAGCTTGGCCGGGGGAGTTAGTGAGCAGTTCTTC
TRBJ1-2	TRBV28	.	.	CASSRLGDGYTF	TGTGCCAGCAGCCGGCTAGGAGATGGCTACACCTTC
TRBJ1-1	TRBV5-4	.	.	CASSLEPGRYTEAFF	TGTGCCAGCAGCTTGGAACCGGGGAGGTACACTGAAGCTTTCTTT
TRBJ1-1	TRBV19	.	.	CASSMAQNTEAFF	TGTGCCAGTAGTATGGCCCAGAACACTGAAGCTTTCTTT
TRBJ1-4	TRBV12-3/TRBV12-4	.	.	CASSFVGGEKLFF	TGTGCCAGCAGTTTCGTCGGTGGTGAAAAACTGTTTTTT